This is a list of T cell receptor beta chains from one sample in a study of radiation and T cells in renal cell carcinoma. The table came from immunoSEQ multiplex PCR; TCRdb's copy has only in-frame clones and leaves some out. The profile shows fewer than 200,000 clones, around 90% of them singletons. Sample: blood, taken from a patient whose treatment included radiotherapy and nephrectomy. These receptors were collected from a woman aged 50 to 60 with renal cell carcinoma. Each CDR3 is given with its conserved first and last residue. Each record gives: V gene, clone size, CDR3 protein. Clone sizes are given selectively: once, few, many, or a class where the clone is expanded.

v_gene: TRBV30; abundance: .; CDR3aa: CAWSSAPYGYTF
v_gene: TRBV7-2; abundance: once; CDR3aa: CASSEDNYEQYF
v_gene: TRBV7-9; abundance: .; CDR3aa: CASSPLIGTGSSYEQYF
v_gene: TRBV19; abundance: few; CDR3aa: CASSSWTGPGTEAFF
v_gene: TRBV7-8; abundance: .; CDR3aa: CASSPPRSSGNTIYF
v_gene: TRBV6-5; abundance: .; CDR3aa: CASRGQTYEQYF
v_gene: TRBV7-9; abundance: .; CDR3aa: CASSSGQGGDTEAFF
v_gene: TRBV5-1; abundance: .; CDR3aa: CASSLRQGSTEAFF
v_gene: TRBV7-3; abundance: .; CDR3aa: CASSLGPRGTGDTGELFF
v_gene: TRBV7-6; abundance: .; CDR3aa: CASSLVWAKNLAGSNEQFF
v_gene: TRBV6-5; abundance: .; CDR3aa: CASSYSGFGQFF
v_gene: TRBV18; abundance: .; CDR3aa: CASSRTSGSTDTQYF
v_gene: TRBV2; abundance: .; CDR3aa: CASSVANYGYTF
v_gene: TRBV4-3; abundance: .; CDR3aa: CASSQDSRGDEQYF
v_gene: TRBV10-1; abundance: .; CDR3aa: CASSLRHSSSGTGGHGELFF
v_gene: TRBV5-1; abundance: few; CDR3aa: CASSLVSNTEAFF
v_gene: TRBV5-6; abundance: .; CDR3aa: CASSSGLAVGEQYF
v_gene: TRBV5-6; abundance: .; CDR3aa: CASSLVGTGSGHGYTF
v_gene: TRBV6-5; abundance: .; CDR3aa: CASSSPHRGGREKLFF
v_gene: TRBV9; abundance: .; CDR3aa: CASSVGPAGKRGVQETQYF
v_gene: TRBV5-6; abundance: once; CDR3aa: CASSLALGQETQYF
v_gene: TRBV2; abundance: .; CDR3aa: CASSGQGGINQPQHF
v_gene: TRBV18; abundance: .; CDR3aa: CASSLGVNTEAFF
v_gene: TRBV16; abundance: .; CDR3aa: CASSQLRETGSTDTQYF
v_gene: TRBV7-7; abundance: .; CDR3aa: CASSALDGELFF
v_gene: TRBV11-2; abundance: once; CDR3aa: CASSTDPNTEAFF
v_gene: TRBV19; abundance: .; CDR3aa: CASSMGASPGETQYF
v_gene: TRBV10-3; abundance: once; CDR3aa: CAIRLGSGTEAFF
v_gene: TRBV18; abundance: .; CDR3aa: CASSSSPTGDNSPLHF
v_gene: TRBV10-3; abundance: .; CDR3aa: CAIRSGTTGTGELFF
v_gene: TRBV5-1; abundance: once; CDR3aa: CASSLWSGTDTQYF
v_gene: TRBV6-5; abundance: once; CDR3aa: CASSRTGGAHGYTF